This T cell receptor (beta chain) originates from a study of blood T cells in healthy people across ages. A second 7 to 11 cycle PCR used barcoded and J-beta primers. TCRdb reprocessed the 5' RACE reads via MiXCR and lists one record per CDR3 protein. The sample holds roughly 1,700,000 distinct CDR3 sequences, about 30% seen once. Germline CDR1 and CDR2: SGHAT and FQNNGV. CDR3 length: 12 amino acids. Trimming cost V 4 bases and J 11 bases, with 14 bases left between them. What was sequenced was blood. The rearrangement joins TRBV11-2 to TRBJ1-1; no reliable D call. The source is a woman between 25 and 40 years old in good health. Here the CDR3 DNA reads TGTGCCAGCAGCTCGAAGACCAGAAGGGCTTTCTTT. As protein: CASSSKTRRAFF.